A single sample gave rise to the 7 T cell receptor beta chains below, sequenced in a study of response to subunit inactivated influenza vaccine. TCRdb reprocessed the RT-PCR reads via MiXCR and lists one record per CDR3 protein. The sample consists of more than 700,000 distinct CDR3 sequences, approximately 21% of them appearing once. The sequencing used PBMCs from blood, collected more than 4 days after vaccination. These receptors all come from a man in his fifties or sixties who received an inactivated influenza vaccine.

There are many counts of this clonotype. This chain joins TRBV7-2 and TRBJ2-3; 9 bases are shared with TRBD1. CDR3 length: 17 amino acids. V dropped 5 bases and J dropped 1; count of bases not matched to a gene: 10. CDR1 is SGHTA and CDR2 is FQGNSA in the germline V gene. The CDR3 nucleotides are TGTGCCAGCAGCCCAGACAGGGGGAGTAGTGGCACAGATACGCAGTATTTT. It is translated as CASSPDRGSSGTDTQYF.

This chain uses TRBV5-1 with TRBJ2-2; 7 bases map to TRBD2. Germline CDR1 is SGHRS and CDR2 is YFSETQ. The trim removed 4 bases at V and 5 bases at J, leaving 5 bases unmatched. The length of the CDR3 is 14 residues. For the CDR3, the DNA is TGCGCCAGCAGCCGGCGGGGGAGTACCGGGGAGCTGTTTTTT. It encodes CASSRRGSTGELFF. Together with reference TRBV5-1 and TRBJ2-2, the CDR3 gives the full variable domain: KAGVTQTPRYLIKTRGQQVTLSCSPISGHRSVSWYQQTPGQGLQFLFEYFSETQRNKGNFPGRFSGRQFSNSRSEMNVSTLELGDSALYLCASSRRGSTGELFFGEGSRLTVL.

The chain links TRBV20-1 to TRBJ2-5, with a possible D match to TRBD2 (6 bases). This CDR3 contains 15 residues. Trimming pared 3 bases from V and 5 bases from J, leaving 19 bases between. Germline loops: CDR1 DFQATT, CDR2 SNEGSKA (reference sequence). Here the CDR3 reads CSARGPGGGWETQYF. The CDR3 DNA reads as TGCAGTGCTAGGGGCCCCGGGGGTGGATGGGAGACCCAGTACTTC.

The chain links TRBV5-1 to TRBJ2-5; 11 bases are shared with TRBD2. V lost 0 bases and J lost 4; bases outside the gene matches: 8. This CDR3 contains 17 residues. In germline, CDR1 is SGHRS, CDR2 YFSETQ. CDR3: CASSLVLAGGGRETQYF. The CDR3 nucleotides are TGCGCCAGCAGCTTGGTCCTAGCGGGAGGTGGACGAGAGACCCAGTACTTC.

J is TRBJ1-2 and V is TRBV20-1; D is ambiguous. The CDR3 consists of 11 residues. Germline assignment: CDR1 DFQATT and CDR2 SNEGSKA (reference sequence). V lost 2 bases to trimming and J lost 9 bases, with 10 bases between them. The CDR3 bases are TGCAGTGCTAGACCCTTAGAGAGCTACACCTTC. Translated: CSARPLESYTF.

The CDR3 sequence: CASSLAPPRQLYF. CDR3 nucleotides: TGTGCCAGCAGCTTAGCCCCCCCCAGGCAGCTGTACTTC. V gene TRBV7-8 combines with J gene TRBJ2-4; no reliable D call. V lost 0 bases and J 15 bases, leaving 15 bases between the germline ends. Germline V gene data show CDR1 as SGHVS and CDR2 as FQNEAQ. The CDR3 sequence is 13 residues long.

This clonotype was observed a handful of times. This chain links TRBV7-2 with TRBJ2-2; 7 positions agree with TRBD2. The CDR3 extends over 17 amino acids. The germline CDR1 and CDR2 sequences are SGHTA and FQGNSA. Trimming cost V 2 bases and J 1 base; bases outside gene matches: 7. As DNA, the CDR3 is TGTGCCAGCAGCTTATTTGCTAGCGGACTGAACACCGGGGAGCTGTTTTTT. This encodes CASSLFASGLNTGELFF.